The rows below give T cell receptor beta chains drawn from one sample of a study of blood T cell repertoires in COVID-19. Assay: immunoSEQ multiplex PCR; the TCRdb copy retains only in-frame clones and omits some. The profile covers 200,000 to 250,000 clones, with around 88% appearing a single time and roughly 2.9% taken by the ten largest. What was sequenced was peripheral blood. These receptors came from a man aged 50 to 59 with active or convalescent COVID-19. Each CDR3 is given with its conserved first and last residue. The D gene is left open where the match is weak. Clone size, where shown, is once, few, many, or a class for clones that have expanded.

abundance	v_gene	d_gene	j_gene	len	CDR3nt	CDR3aa
NA	TRBV6-4	TRBD1	TRBJ2-3	16	TGTGCCAGCAGTGATAGGGGGACAGGGGGCGTGCATACGCAGTATTTT	CASSDRGTGGVHTQYF
NA	TRBV13	TRBD2	TRBJ2-1	19	TGTGCCAGCAGCCCTCCGACTAGCGGGAGGGCTGTTTTCTACAATGAGCAGTTCTTC	CASSPPTSGRAVFYNEQFF
many	TRBV7-9	NA	TRBJ1-3	16	TGTGCCAGCAGCATCGGACAGATAAGCTCTGGAAACACCATATATTTT	CASSIGQISSGNTIYF
NA	TRBV2	NA	TRBJ1-2	14	TGTGCCAGCAGGGCACCGGGACTCCGAGGGGGCTACACCTTC	CASRAPGLRGGYTF
NA	TRBV19	NA	TRBJ1-5	15	TGTGCCAGTAGTTTGGAGTCCCTAGGGGGTCAGCCCCAGCATTTT	CASSLESLGGQPQHF
NA	TRBV19	NA	TRBJ1-2	13	TGTGCCAGTAGTCCCACGGAGGGTCGGGGCTACACCTTC	CASSPTEGRGYTF
once	TRBV11-2	NA	TRBJ1-3	16	TGTGCCAGCAGCTCGGATTGGGGCATCTCTGGAAACACCATATATTTT	CASSSDWGISGNTIYF
NA	TRBV7-2	TRBD2	TRBJ2-1	15	TGTGCCAGCAGCTTAGGCCTAGCGGGAGTCTATGAGCAGTTCTTC	CASSLGLAGVYEQFF
NA	TRBV19	NA	TRBJ2-3	11	TGTGCCGCCTCCGGCGGGTCCGCGAGGTATTTT	CAASGGSARYF
NA	TRBV2	NA	TRBJ1-5	13	TGTGCCAGCAGTGAAAGGGGTAATCAGCCCCAGCATTTT	CASSERGNQPQHF
NA	TRBV3-1/TRBV3-2	NA	TRBJ2-1	15	TGTGCCAGCAGCCAAGACAGGGCCCCCTACAATGAGCAGTTCTTC	CASSQDRAPYNEQFF
NA	TRBV5-4	TRBD1	TRBJ1-6	16	TGTGCCAGCAGCTTGGCTAGAGACAGGGGTAATTCACCCCTCCACTTT	CASSLARDRGNSPLHF
NA	TRBV6-5	TRBD1	TRBJ1-3	15	TGTGCCAGCAGCCACCGACAGGGGCGGAGAAACACCATATATTTT	CASSHRQGRRNTIYF
once	TRBV12-3/TRBV12-4	TRBD1	TRBJ2-7	13	TGTGCCAGCAGTCGGGACAGAACCTACGAGCAGTACTTC	CASSRDRTYEQYF
NA	TRBV13	TRBD2	TRBJ2-5	16	TGTGCCAGCAGCTCCACCGAACTAGCGGCACAAGAGACCCAGTACTTC	CASSSTELAAQETQYF
NA	TRBV7-2	TRBD2	TRBJ2-3	17	TGTGCCAGCAGCCCCCCCTCTGCGGGGGGTAGCACAGATACGCAGTATTTT	CASSPPSAGGSTDTQYF
NA	TRBV27	NA	TRBJ2-2	16	TGTGCCAGCAGTCTAGAGGGGCGGGGGCTTGCCGGGGAGCTGTTTTTT	CASSLEGRGLAGELFF
NA	TRBV9	TRBD2	TRBJ2-7	16	TGTGCCAGCAGCGAGGGCGGGACTAGCGGGATCAACGAGCAGTACTTC	CASSEGGTSGINEQYF
NA	TRBV7-9	NA	TRBJ2-1	14	TGTGCCAGCAGCTTAGTCTCCCCCGGGTCTGAGCAGTTCTTC	CASSLVSPGSEQFF
NA	TRBV7-8	NA	TRBJ2-2	15	TGTGCCAGCAGCCCCCTTGCGGAGAACACCGGGGAGCTGTTTTTT	CASSPLAENTGELFF
once	TRBV5-6	NA	TRBJ2-1	11	TGTGCCAGCAGCAAGTCTAGCGAGCAGTTCTTC	CASSKSSEQFF
NA	TRBV5-6	NA	TRBJ2-3	15	TGTGCCAGCAGCTTGGTGGCAGGGAACACAGATACGCAGTATTTT	CASSLVAGNTDTQYF
NA	TRBV6-2/TRBV6-3	NA	TRBJ1-6	14	TGTGCCAGCAGTCTCCGGGGGTTACGTTCGGCCCTCCACTTT	CASSLRGLRSALHF
once	TRBV7-2	NA	TRBJ1-2	16	TGTGCCAGCAGCTTAGGTTTCCCCCAGGGGAACTATGGCTACACCTTC	CASSLGFPQGNYGYTF
NA	TRBV5-1	TRBD1	TRBJ2-1	16	TGCGCCAGCAGCCGGGGGGACAGGGTGACCTACAATGAGCAGTTCTTC	CASSRGDRVTYNEQFF
once	TRBV6-5	TRBD1	TRBJ1-5	15	TGTGCCAGCAGTTCCGGGACAGTTAGCAATCAGCCCCAGCATTTT	CASSSGTVSNQPQHF
NA	TRBV19	NA	TRBJ1-2	14	TGTGCCAGTAGTATAGAGGTCGGGAACTATGGCTACACCTTC	CASSIEVGNYGYTF
NA	TRBV27	NA	TRBJ2-7	14	TGTGCCAGCAGTTTCCGACATTCCGGCTACGAGCAGTACTTC	CASSFRHSGYEQYF
NA	TRBV20-1	TRBD2	TRBJ2-3	14	TGCAGTGCTAGTTGGGGGGGGGACACAGATACGCAGTATTTT	CSASWGGDTDTQYF
many	TRBV5-5	NA	TRBJ2-6	17	TGTGCCAGCAGCTTGCGAGGGTTGGGCTCTGGGGCCAACGTCCTGACTTTC	CASSLRGLGSGANVLTF
NA	TRBV19	NA	TRBJ1-2	14	TGTGCCAGTAGTCGTACGGGAGGGATGACCGGCTACACCTTC	CASSRTGGMTGYTF
NA	TRBV28	TRBD2	TRBJ2-3	15	TGTGCCAGCAGGCCATGGCGGGGGAGGGAAGATACGCAGTATTTT	CASRPWRGREDTQYF
NA	TRBV9	TRBD1	TRBJ2-5	15	TGTGCCAGCAGCCCCGGCGGACAGGCCGAAGAGACCCAGTACTTC	CASSPGGQAEETQYF
NA	TRBV7-8	TRBD1	TRBJ2-7	13	TGTGCCAGCAGCTTAGGACAGGGTATCGAGCAGTACTTC	CASSLGQGIEQYF
NA	TRBV5-4	NA	TRBJ1-4	16	TGTGCCAGCAGCTTGGGTGGCATTGCAACTAATGAAAAACTGTTTTTT	CASSLGGIATNEKLFF
NA	TRBV7-8	NA	TRBJ2-5	18	TGTGCCAGCAGCTTGGAGGCCCAACTAGGCCTACCTAGGGAGACCCAGTACTTC	CASSLEAQLGLPRETQYF
NA	TRBV2	NA	TRBJ2-2	13	TGTGCCAGCAGTGAAGTTCAGGTCGGGGAGCTGTTTTTT	CASSEVQVGELFF
NA	TRBV29-1	NA	TRBJ1-2	12	TGCAGCGTTGAGAGGGAAGACTATGGCTACACCTTC	CSVEREDYGYTF
NA	TRBV4-1	TRBD1	TRBJ1-1	16	TGCGCCAGCAGCCGAGCGGGACAGGGGTTAGGCACTGAAGCTTTCTTT	CASSRAGQGLGTEAFF
NA	TRBV6-2/TRBV6-3	TRBD2	TRBJ2-5	13	TGTGCCAGCAGTTACAGCGGGGCAGAGACCCAGTACTTC	CASSYSGAETQYF
NA	TRBV6-5	TRBD1	TRBJ2-5	14	TGTGCCAGCAGTTACTCGCAGGGGGCGGAGACCCAGTACTTC	CASSYSQGAETQYF
NA	TRBV4-1	NA	TRBJ1-2	12	TGCGCCAGCAGCCCTGCGGGTTATGGCTACACCTTC	CASSPAGYGYTF
NA	TRBV6-6	NA	TRBJ1-2	16	TGTGCCAGCAGACACACACAGGGTTACGGGGATTATGGCTACACCTTC	CASRHTQGYGDYGYTF
NA	TRBV9	NA	TRBJ2-3	14	TGTGCCAGCAGCGTAGGGACAGACACAGATACGCAGTATTTT	CASSVGTDTDTQYF
once	TRBV10-3	NA	TRBJ1-5	13	TGTGCCATCAGTGTACTTATGACAACCCTGGGGCATTTT	CAISVLMTTLGHF
NA	TRBV6-2/TRBV6-3	NA	TRBJ2-1	19	TGTGCCAGCAGCTATGTAGAAGGGCGGGGGCGTGGGGGCTACAATGAGCAGTTCTTC	CASSYVEGRGRGGYNEQFF
NA	TRBV19	NA	TRBJ2-7	14	TGTGCCAGTAGGCCCACTTCTGCGAGTTACGAGCAGTACTTC	CASRPTSASYEQYF
NA	TRBV11-3	NA	TRBJ2-2	15	TGTGCCAGCAGCCCCAACGGTTTAACGGGCGGGGAGCTGTTTTTT	CASSPNGLTGGELFF
NA	TRBV30	TRBD1	TRBJ1-1	13	TGTGCCTGGGTACAACAGGGGCCGTCTGTGGCTTTCTTT	CAWVQQGPSVAFF
NA	TRBV7-2	TRBD1	TRBJ1-4	14	TGTGCCAGCAGCCCAGGGGGCGCGGGTGAAAAACTGTTTTTT	CASSPGGAGEKLFF
few	TRBV19	NA	TRBJ1-4	12	TGTGCCAGTAGTATAGTAAATGAAAAACTGTTTTTT	CASSIVNEKLFF
NA	TRBV5-4	TRBD1	TRBJ1-2	14	TGTGCCAGCGCGGACAGGTCGAGAGGCTATGGCTACACCTTC	CASADRSRGYGYTF
NA	TRBV3-1/TRBV3-2	TRBD1	TRBJ1-5	16	TGTGCCAGCAGCCATGGGGACAGGGGACCAAATCAGCCCCAGCATTTT	CASSHGDRGPNQPQHF